The subject of this entry is one T cell receptor beta chain. Its specificity is unknown. The CDR3 runs 13 residues. Germline V lookup: CDR1 SGHTA, CDR2 FQGNSA. Trimming cost V 4 bases and J 5 bases, with 11 bases left between them. TCRdb's table, derived via immunoSEQ multiplex PCR, lists solely in-frame clones and lacks some. The table lists some 170,000 clones, roughly 89% of them singletons. This sample was taken from a study of T cell responses to AZD1222 COVID-19 vaccine. Study results and limitations: Seropositive status at baseline applied to only six AZD1222 recipients.

The receptor was derived from an adult in good health. Sequences were derived from peripheral blood, sampled on day 0 of AZD1222 vaccination. The V call is TRBV7-2, the J call TRBJ1-1; D is unresolved. The CDR3 DNA sequence: TGTGCCAGCAGCTCCGTCCCTGGGACTGAAGCTTTCTTT. It is translated as CASSSVPGTEAFF.